The sample holds a few counts of the clone carrying this T cell receptor beta chain. Its specificity is unknown. The source of the sample is a study of sequential checkpoint blockade in melanoma. Study-level background: Each arm's sequence ended with maintenance nivolumab. After nivolumab or ipilimumab alone, about 22 patients had week-13 rebiopsies. Study findings and constraints: PD-L1 staining and CD8+ counts, not mutational load, tracked tumor T-cell clonality.

Regarding treatment: randomized to nivolumab then ipilimumab (arm A) or the reverse (arm B). Germline V gene lookup returns CDR1 ENHRY and CDR2 SYGVKD. The V and J ends lost 2 bases and 2 bases respectively, with 12 bases between them. The CDR3 extends over 16 amino acids. Assay: immunoSEQ multiplex PCR; the TCRdb copy retains only in-frame clones and omits some. The sample has under 3,500 clones, about 21% seen once. The J gene is TRBJ2-2, the V gene TRBV10-3; the D is unclear. The TCR comes from a human patient with melanoma. Some clones in this sample may be carry-over from other donors' samples. Source: tumor tissue (inferred from file names), taken from a patient given nivolumab and ipilimumab in sequence. The CDR3 region is CAISEGWDVNTGELFF. CDR3 nucleotide sequence: TGTGCCATCAGTGAGGGGTGGGATGTCAACACCGGGGAGCTGTTTTTT.